These 27 T cell receptor beta chains were sequenced from one sample in a study of cytomegalovirus exposure and HLA in healthy donors. The repertoire was sequenced with immunoSEQ multiplex PCR; TCRdb's copy has only in-frame clones and lacks some. The profile covers 200,000 to 300,000 clones, with 86% appearing a single time and around 1.2% taken by the ten largest. The sequencing input was PBMCs. The receptors were gathered from a woman between 25 and 40 years old in good health and CMV-seropositive.

This chain links TRBV7-9 with TRBJ2-7, with D possibly TRBD2 on 6 matching bases. Germline V CDR1 and CDR2: SEHNR, FQNEAQ (reference sequence). The V end was cut by 6 bases, the J end by 1 base, with 13 bases between. This CDR3 has 14 amino acids. For the CDR3, the DNA is TGTGCCAGCAGTTTCGTGGAGGGGTCCTACGAGCAGTACTTC. Amino acids: CASSFVEGSYEQYF.

The chain joins TRBV6-6 to TRBJ2-7, with 10 positions matching TRBD1. Unmatched junction bases numbered 2, after V lost 6 bases and J lost 0 bases. The CDR3 spans 14 residues. Germline values: CDR1 MNHNY, CDR2 SVGAGI (reference sequence). The CDR3 sequence: CASSRTGGSYEQYF. The CDR3 nucleotides read TGTGCCAGCAGCCGGACAGGGGGCTCCTACGAGCAGTACTTC.

The V and J genes are TRBV7-3 and TRBJ2-1; 8 nucleotides align to TRBD2. This CDR3 spans 13 amino acids. V lost 2 bases, J lost 10 bases, and 4 bases stayed unmatched. Per the germline V gene, CDR1 is SGHTA and CDR2 is FQGTGA. The CDR3 bases are TGTGCCAGCAGCTTAGAAGGGACTAGAGAGCAGTTCTTC. Its protein product is CASSLEGTREQFF.

J is TRBJ2-3 and V is TRBV27; 8 bases are shared with TRBD1. Per the germline V gene, CDR1 is MNHEY and CDR2 is SMNVEV (reference sequence). There are 16 residues in the CDR3. V lost 5 bases, J lost 1 base, and 8 bases stayed unmatched. Here the CDR3 reads CASSNRQGMGTDTQYF. The DNA of the CDR3 is TGTGCCAGCAGTAATCGACAGGGGATGGGCACAGATACGCAGTATTTT.

V and J are TRBV23-1 and TRBJ2-7; no clear D. TRBV23-1 is labeled an ORF, and its function is uncertain. This CDR3 spans 15 amino acids. Between the trimmed V and J ends, which lost 0 bases and 2 bases, there was a span of 11 bases. In DNA, the CDR3 is TGCGCCAGCAGTCAATCTTGTAGCCACCCCTACGAGCAGTACTTC. Translated, it gives CASSQSCSHPYEQYF.

CDR3 bases: TGCGCCAGCAGCTTTTTACCAGGGGATAATGAGCAGTTCTTC. Translating gives CASSFLPGDNEQFF. This rearrangement joins TRBV5-1 to TRBJ2-1, with D possibly being TRBD1 (6 bases). The V gene's germline CDR1 is SGHRS and CDR2 YFSETQ. This CDR3 has 14 residues. V gave up 2 bases and J gave up 7 bases, with 13 bases separating them.

The chain couples TRBV28 to TRBJ1-5; 7 bases agree with TRBD1. The J segment lost 3 bases and the V segment lost 6 bases, leaving 8 bases of the junction unmatched. The V gene's germline CDR1 is MDHEN and CDR2 SYDVKM. This CDR3 is built from 15 residues. CDR3 in amino acids: CASSQLDRDNQPQHF. The CDR3 region has the DNA TGTGCCAGCAGCCAACTTGACAGGGACAATCAGCCCCAGCATTTT.

J is TRBJ1-2 and V is TRBV11-2; TRBD1 aligns across 8 bases. V dropped 5 bases and J dropped 8; count of bases not matched to a gene: 10. Looked up from germline, CDR1 is SGHAT and CDR2 is FQNNGV. CDR3 length: 14 residues. The CDR3 protein is CASSPDRVSGGYTF. In DNA form, the CDR3 reads TGTGCCAGCAGCCCGGACAGGGTTTCGGGAGGCTACACCTTC.

Of note for this clone: The germline gene is not matched at one end of the junction; a read error may be the cause. V gene TRBV7-9 combines with J gene TRBJ2-7; 7 bases fit TRBD2. This CDR3 is built from 14 residues. CDR1 and CDR2 from the germline V gene are SEHNR and FQNEAQ (reference sequence). The CDR3: CASSFTSDSHEQYF. In nucleotides, the CDR3 is TGTGCCAGCAGCTTCACTAGCGACTCCCACGAGCAGTACTTC.

This clone was observed at least ten times. The chain is built from TRBV6-5 and TRBJ2-5; possible D gene TRBD2, 6 bases. V gave up 6 bases and J gave up 5 bases, with 13 bases separating them. The CDR3 sequence is 13 residues long. The germline CDR1 and CDR2 sequences are MNHEY and SVGAGI. As DNA, the CDR3 is TGTGCCAGCAGCCCCGGGACTCGGGAGACCCAGTACTTC. Amino acids: CASSPGTRETQYF.

The rearrangement joins TRBV2 to TRBJ1-5; D remains unclear. This CDR3 comprises 13 residues. Trimming cost V 7 bases and J 0 bases, with 7 bases left between them. The V gene's germline CDR1 is SNHLY and CDR2 FYNNEI. CDR3 sequence reads: CASKSYSNQPQHF. CDR3 coding DNA: TGTGCCAGCAAGAGCTATAGCAATCAGCCCCAGCATTTT.

This chain links TRBV28 with TRBJ1-2; D call uncertain. The CDR3 runs 13 residues. V was shortened by 2 bases and J by 5 bases, with 9 bases between the two germline ends. Germline V gene sequence: CDR1 MDHEN, CDR2 SYDVKM. CDR3 region: CASSLTGLYGYTF. CDR3 bases: TGTGCCAGCAGTTTAACGGGTCTGTATGGCTACACCTTC.

This chain joins TRBV5-4 and TRBJ2-5; D remains ambiguous. The CDR3 has 12 residues. CDR1 and CDR2 from the germline V gene are SGHNT and YYREEE (reference sequence). Between the trimmed V and J ends, which lost 3 bases and 2 bases, there was a span of 5 bases. This chain's CDR3 is CASSYLQETQYF. The DNA for the CDR3 is TGTGCCAGCAGCTACCTACAAGAGACCCAGTACTTC.

The V gene is TRBV2, the J gene TRBJ2-3; TRBD2 agrees at 8 bases. The ends lost 2 bases at V and 0 bases at J; junction bases unmatched: 1. The CDR3 has 15 residues. Germline CDR1 reads SNHLY; CDR2 reads FYNNEI. The CDR3 DNA sequence: TGTGCCAGCAGTGAACCTAGCGGGAGCACAGATACGCAGTATTTT. Translating gives CASSEPSGSTDTQYF.

The genes are TRBV11-3 and TRBJ2-3; 8 bases fit TRBD2. CDR1 SGHNT and CDR2 YENEEA come from the germline V gene. The CDR3 has 17 amino acids. After removal of 4 bases from V and 2 bases from J, the junction contained 11 bases not matched to a gene. This chain's CDR3 is CASSSTTSEVFTDTQYF. In DNA, the CDR3 is TGTGCCAGCAGCTCCACGACTAGCGAGGTTTTCACAGATACGCAGTATTTT. The variable domain in full, with the rest retrieved from reference TRBV11-3 and TRBJ2-3, is EAGVVQSPRYKIIEKKQPVAFWCNPISGHNTLYWYLQNLGQGPELLIRYENEEAVDDSQLPKDRFSAERLKGVDSTLKIQPAELGDSAVYLCASSSTTSEVFTDTQYFGPGTRLTVL.

The genes are TRBV9 and TRBJ1-2; no firm D call. Germline V gene lookup returns CDR1 SGDLS and CDR2 YYNGEE. Trimming stripped 3 bases from V and 3 bases from J, with 18 bases between. There are 16 residues in the CDR3. CDR3: CASSGEAEGLDYGYTF. The CDR3 region has the DNA TGTGCCAGCAGCGGGGAGGCGGAGGGTCTGGACTATGGCTACACCTTC.

A note on this clone: Germline and junction disagree at one end, which may indicate a read error. The V call is TRBV28, the J call TRBJ2-7, with TRBD2 matching over 8 bases. The CDR3 length is 12 residues. Looked up from germline, CDR1 is MDHEN and CDR2 is SYDVKM. CDR3 in amino acids: CASKSSGLASFF. CDR3 coding DNA: TGTGCCAGCAAGTCTAGCGGGCTAGCCTCCTTCTTC.

The CDR3 nucleotides are TGCGCCAGCAGACTTACTACAGGGTCCGGGGAGCTGTTTTTT. This codes for CASRLTTGSGELFF. The chain links TRBV5-1 to TRBJ2-2, with D possibly TRBD1 on 6 matching bases. V shed 5 bases and J shed 6 bases, with 14 bases lying between them. The germline CDR1 and CDR2 sequences are SGHRS and YFSETQ. The CDR3 is 14 amino acids.

V is TRBV7-8 and J is TRBJ2-5, with TRBD2 identical over 10 bases. The ends lost 5 bases at V and 5 bases at J; junction bases unmatched: 11. The CDR3 covers 16 residues. CDR1 is SGHVS, CDR2 FQNEAQ, per germline. CDR3 residues: CASSKVAGGVVETQYF. CDR3 DNA: TGTGCCAGCAGCAAAGTAGCGGGAGGAGTTGTGGAGACCCAGTACTTC.

In its sample, this clone was seen a few times. The chain joins TRBV2 to TRBJ1-4; possible D gene TRBD1, 5 bases. The CDR3 has 14 residues. Deletions cut 6 bases from V and 8 bases from J, with 16 bases between. The germline V gene has CDR1 SNHLY and CDR2 FYNNEI. CDR3: CASSDAGVWEKLFF. The CDR3 DNA reads TGTGCCAGCAGCGACGCGGGGGTTTGGGAAAAACTGTTTTTT.

A few counts support this clone. The rearrangement joins TRBV7-2 to TRBJ2-7; D uncertain. The CDR3 totals 11 residues. V lost 5 bases and J 6 bases, leaving 8 bases between the germline ends. Germline loops: CDR1 SGHTA, CDR2 FQGNSA. CDR3 region: CASSHTGEQYF. The CDR3 DNA reads TGTGCCAGCAGCCATACGGGCGAGCAGTACTTC.

This rearrangement joins TRBV7-9 to TRBJ1-4; unclear D gene. Per germline, CDR1 SEHNR and CDR2 FQNEAQ (reference sequence). Between the trimmed V and J ends, which lost 1 base and 4 bases, there was a span of 10 bases. This CDR3 is 15 amino acids long. The CDR3 spells CASSLGGQFNEKLFF. In DNA form, the CDR3 reads TGTGCCAGCAGCTTAGGAGGTCAATTTAATGAAAAACTGTTTTTT.

The chain combines TRBV19 with TRBJ1-5, with 7 positions matching TRBD1. The V segment lost 4 bases and the J segment 5 bases; nucleotides outside the gene matches: 8. This CDR3 has 15 residues. Germline lookup yields CDR1 LNHDA and CDR2 SQIVND (reference sequence). The CDR3 DNA is TGTGCCAGTAGTAACAGACAGGGCTCCCATCAGCCCCAGCATTTT. This sequence encodes CASSNRQGSHQPQHF. Full variable domain (remainder filled in from reference TRBV19 and TRBJ1-5): DGGITQSPKYLFRKEGQNVTLSCEQNLNHDAMYWYRQDPGQGLRLIYYSQIVNDFQKGDIAEGYSVSREKKESFPLTVTSAQKNPTAFYLCASSNRQGSHQPQHFGDGTRLSIL.

J is TRBJ2-2 and V is TRBV7-9; possibly TRBD2 for D (6 bases). V was shortened by 1 base and J by 4 bases, with 10 bases between the two germline ends. Germline CDR1 is SEHNR and CDR2 is FQNEAQ (reference sequence). The CDR3 runs to 15 residues. CDR3: CASSLGGVITGELFF. The CDR3, as DNA: TGTGCCAGCAGCTTAGGCGGGGTAATCACCGGGGAGCTGTTTTTT.

The chain recombines TRBV15 with TRBJ2-1; 7 positions agree with TRBD2. CDR3 length: 15 amino acids. The V and J ends lost 4 bases and 4 bases, in that order; junction bases with no gene match: 7. CDR1 is LNHNV and CDR2 is YYDKDF in the germline V gene (reference sequence). The CDR3 reads CATSKWLAAYNEQFF. The CDR3 DNA reads as TGTGCCACCAGCAAGTGGCTAGCGGCTTACAATGAGCAGTTCTTC.

The CDR3 nucleotides read TGCAGCGTTGAAGATGAAGTTCGGAATGAGCAGTTCTTC. Residues: CSVEDEVRNEQFF. The chain carries TRBV29-1 and TRBJ2-1; unclear D gene. The V end was cut by 0 bases, the J end by 7 bases, with 10 bases between. The germline V gene encodes CDR1 SQVTM and CDR2 ANQGSEA. The CDR3 has 13 amino acids.

V usage is TRBV9 and J usage is TRBJ2-3; 10 bases fit TRBD1. Germline CDR1 reads SGDLS; CDR2 reads YYNGEE. The CDR3 loop spans 14 amino acids. V gave up 3 bases and J gave up 6 bases; unmatched junction bases: 4. In nucleotides, the CDR3 is TGTGCCAGCAGCGCGGGACAGGGGAGGGATACGCAGTATTTT. Its translation: CASSAGQGRDTQYF.